The 26 T cell receptor beta chains reported below all come from one sample, sequenced in a study of identical twins. TCRdb itself ran the 5' RACE reads through MiXCR, one entry per CDR3 protein. Among 200,000 to 250,000 distinct CDR3 sequences listed, approximately 7% were seen once. This sample was also put to use in a study of yellow fever vaccine responses in identical twins.

Sequences were obtained from memory (CD45RO+) T cells sorted from blood. These TCRs come from a young woman in good health.

This clonotype was seen repeatedly, ten times or more. The J gene is TRBJ2-2, the V gene TRBV11-2, with D hard to call. The V and J ends lost 5 bases and 4 bases respectively, with 2 bases between them. CDR1 SGHAT and CDR2 FQNNGV come from the germline V gene. The CDR3 sequence is 11 residues long. The CDR3 spells CASSITGELFF. CDR3 DNA sequence: TGTGCCAGCAGCATCACCGGGGAGCTGTTTTTT.

This clonotype was picked up many times. CDR3 sequence reads: CSVDSGLGSNEQFF. The CDR3 DNA sequence: TGCAGCGTTGACTCTGGTTTGGGTAGCAATGAGCAGTTCTTC. The chain combines TRBV29-1 with TRBJ2-1; D gene ambiguous. In germline, CDR1 is SQVTM, CDR2 ANQGSEA. CDR3 size: 14 residues. V was shortened by 3 bases and J by 6 bases, with 15 bases between the two germline ends.

This clonotype was picked up many times. V usage is TRBV10-3 and J usage is TRBJ2-2, with 7 bases that match TRBD1. Germline V CDR1 and CDR2: ENHRY, SYGVKD. The CDR3 extends over 14 amino acids. V dropped 7 bases and J dropped 1; count of bases not matched to a gene: 3. The CDR3 coding sequence is TGTGCCATCAACCGACAGGGGAACACCGGGGAGCTGTTTTTT. It specifies CAINRQGNTGELFF.

This clonotype was recorded many times. This chain links TRBV7-2 with TRBJ1-3; weak D call: TRBD1 (5 bases). The V gene's germline CDR1 is SGHTA and CDR2 FQGNSA. Trimming shortened V by 3 bases and J by 2 bases, and 8 bases separated the two germline ends. CDR3 length: 14 amino acids. The CDR3 DNA reads TGTGCCAGCAGCTTTGCAGGGACTGGAAACACCATATATTTT. This gives the protein CASSFAGTGNTIYF. The whole variable domain, filled in from reference TRBV7-2 and TRBJ1-3, reads GAGVSQSPSNKVTEKGKDVELRCDPISGHTALYWYRQSLGQGLEFLIYFQGNSAPDKSGLPSDRFSAERTGGSVSTLTIQRTQQEDSAVYLCASSFAGTGNTIYFGEGSWLTVV.

V gene TRBV7-6 combines with J gene TRBJ2-5, with D uncertain. The V end was cut by 0 bases, the J end by 5 bases, with 13 bases between. CDR1 and CDR2 (germline): SGHVS, FNYEAQ. The CDR3 has 15 amino acids. CDR3 region: CASSLAELGSETQYF. CDR3 DNA sequence: TGTGCCAGCAGCTTAGCGGAATTGGGTTCGGAGACCCAGTACTTC.

The V and J genes are TRBV6-4 and TRBJ2-1; no firm D call. Germline V CDR1 and CDR2: MRHNA, SNTAGT. CDR3 length: 15 amino acids. Trimming pared 3 bases from V and 0 bases from J, leaving 9 bases between. CDR3 in DNA: TGTGCCAGCAGTGAGGGTACCAGCTCCTACAATGAGCAGTTCTTC. Protein product: CASSEGTSSYNEQFF.

Many counts were recorded for this clonotype. The CDR3 is CASSLGQGPTDTQYF. CDR3 nucleotides: TGCGCCAGCAGCTTGGGACAAGGACCCACAGATACGCAGTATTTT. The chain employs TRBV5-1 and TRBJ2-3; D gene unclear. Germline V gene sequence: CDR1 SGHRS, CDR2 YFSETQ. Trimming pared 0 bases from V and 2 bases from J, leaving 10 bases between. The CDR3 covers 15 residues.

This clonotype has a count of ten or more. The gene calls are TRBV11-2 and TRBJ1-4; D gene uncertain. The germline V gene has CDR1 SGHAT and CDR2 FQNNGV. V was clipped by 1 base and J by 0 bases, with 9 bases between them. This CDR3 spans 16 amino acids. The CDR3 protein is CASSLVGGPTNEKLFF. Here the CDR3 DNA reads TGTGCCAGCAGCTTAGTAGGAGGGCCAACTAATGAAAAACTGTTTTTT.

This clonotype turned up a few times. V and J are TRBV12-3 or TRBV12-4 and TRBJ2-1, with D maybe TRBD2 (6 bases). Trimming pared 2 bases from V and 4 bases from J, leaving 12 bases between. There are 15 residues in the CDR3. The CDR3 loop reads CASSLSGRLYNEQFF. The CDR3 nucleotides read TGTGCCAGCAGTTTAAGCGGGCGCTTATACAATGAGCAGTTCTTC.

The genes are TRBV12-3 or TRBV12-4 and TRBJ1-4; D not resolved. The CDR3 is 13 residues long. Trimming took 1 base from V and 12 from J, leaving 12 bases between them. This CDR3 is CASSLGIFGELFF. For the CDR3, the DNA is TGTGCCAGCAGTTTAGGAATATTTGGAGAACTGTTTTTT.

This clonotype was counted between two and nine times. The V gene is TRBV21-1, the J gene TRBJ2-5; the DNA was not compared with TRBD1, the D call given in the table. TRBV21-1 is classified as a pseudogene. The CDR3 sequence is 19 residues long. In DNA form, the CDR3 reads TGTGCCAGCAGATCCCGGGGCCGGGTCCGGGGAGAGGGTCAAGAGACCCAGTACTTC. This translates into CASRSRGRVRGEGQETQYF.

This clonotype has a count of ten or more. The chain couples TRBV5-1 to TRBJ2-5, with 10 bases matching TRBD2. CDR1 and CDR2 (germline): SGHRS, YFSETQ. The trim removed 2 bases at V and 3 bases at J, leaving 13 bases unmatched. This CDR3 has 18 residues. CDR3 sequence: CASSFGAETSGIKETQYF. The CDR3 DNA follows: TGCGCCAGCAGCTTCGGAGCGGAAACTAGCGGGATAAAAGAGACCCAGTACTTC.

This clonotype was observed many times. The chain carries TRBV5-5 and TRBJ1-1, with a possible D match to TRBD1 (5 bases). This CDR3 has 13 residues. Trimming cost V 2 bases and J 6 bases, with 11 bases left between them. Germline values: CDR1 SGHKS, CDR2 YYEKEE (reference sequence). CDR3 amino acids: CASSFSGSAEAFF. CDR3 DNA sequence: TGTGCCAGCAGCTTTTCAGGGAGCGCTGAAGCTTTCTTT.

This clonotype was detected a few times. The chain is built from TRBV20-1 and TRBJ1-6; TRBD1 matches at 7 bases. The CDR3 runs to 16 residues. CDR1 is DFQATT and CDR2 is SNEGSKA in the germline V gene (reference sequence). V shed 0 bases and J 8 bases; nucleotides not matched to a gene: 10. CDR3 in DNA: TGCAGTGCTAGAGACCCGAGACAGGGTTCGGATTCACCCCTCCACTTT. It translates to CSARDPRQGSDSPLHF.

The chain recombines TRBV27 with TRBJ2-5; 8 bases are shared with TRBD2. Germline V gene data show CDR1 as MNHEY and CDR2 as SMNVEV (reference sequence). The V gene end was trimmed by 4 bases and the J gene end by 5 bases; junction bases not matched to a gene: 9. CDR3 length: 15 residues. DNA of the CDR3: TGTGCCAGCAGTTCTTTACGGGGGGGCTTGGAGACCCAGTACTTC. Protein product: CASSSLRGGLETQYF.

This clonotype was picked up many times. The rearrangement links TRBV11-2 to TRBJ2-1, with D hard to call. The CDR3 consists of 18 residues. Germline V lookup: CDR1 SGHAT, CDR2 FQNNGV. Trimming removed 1 base at V and 5 bases at J, with 21 bases between. The CDR3 DNA reads as TGTGCCAGCAGCTTAGGTTCCGGTCTGGGTCGATTGGACAATGAGCAGTTCTTC. Translated: CASSLGSGLGRLDNEQFF.

This clonotype appeared many times. J is TRBJ1-5 and V is TRBV6-5; the D gene is possibly TRBD1 (6 bases). The CDR3 has 14 residues. Trimming stripped 2 bases from V and 11 bases from J, with 16 bases between. The V gene's germline CDR1 is MNHEY and CDR2 SVGAGI. CDR3 coding DNA: TGTGCCAGCAGTTACACTTCCTCGGGGGGCGCCCAGCATTTT. Translating it yields CASSYTSSGGAQHF.

This clonotype has a count of ten or more. The chain links TRBV12-3 or TRBV12-4 to TRBJ1-1, with 7 bases lining up with TRBD1. J gave up 2 bases and V 5 bases, and 5 bases lay outside the gene matches. The CDR3 runs 14 residues. CDR3 region: CASSAGTENTEAFF. The CDR3 nucleotides are TGTGCCAGCAGTGCCGGGACAGAAAACACTGAAGCTTTCTTT.

This clonotype was recorded a few times. V gene TRBV20-1 combines with J gene TRBJ2-5; D gene ambiguous. Trimming removed 3 bases at V and 2 bases at J, with 25 bases between. The CDR3 contains 18 residues. The V gene's germline CDR1 is DFQATT and CDR2 SNEGSKA (reference sequence). CDR3 sequence (DNA): TGCAGTGCTAGGGCCCTCGAGCCCCCGCCTGGGGTTCAAGAGACCCAGTACTTC. This sequence encodes CSARALEPPPGVQETQYF.

This clonotype was detected ten times or more. The rearrangement joins TRBV4-1 to TRBJ1-1; D may be TRBD1 (5 bases). The V end lost 0 bases, the J end lost 5 bases, and 13 bases lay between the germline ends. The CDR3 length is 15 residues. CDR1 MGHRA and CDR2 YSYEKL come from the germline V gene. The CDR3 loop reads CASSQEGGFVTEAFF. The CDR3, as DNA: TGCGCCAGCAGCCAAGAGGGGGGGTTTGTGACTGAAGCTTTCTTT.

The chain couples TRBV6-5 to TRBJ1-4; unclear D gene. Trimming took off 4 bases at V and 0 bases at J, with 12 bases between the two ends. Germline V CDR1 and CDR2: MNHEY, SVGAGI. This CDR3 comprises 16 residues. CDR3 sequence (DNA): TGTGCCAGCAGTTCCCGCGGCATTGCAACTAATGAAAAACTGTTTTTT. Its translation: CASSSRGIATNEKLFF.

There are a few counts of this clonotype. The chain carries TRBV28 and TRBJ1-2; D call uncertain. Germline V CDR1 and CDR2: MDHEN, SYDVKM. V was trimmed by 4 bases and J by 8 bases, leaving 11 bases between them. This CDR3 has 12 residues. The CDR3 loop reads CASSSGMGGYTF. The DNA for the CDR3 is TGTGCCAGCAGTTCCGGTATGGGGGGCTACACCTTC.

This clonotype has ten or more counts. CDR3 nucleotide sequence: TGTGCCAGCAGCTTAGTCCTAGCCTTTTCAGATACGCAGTATTTT. This sequence encodes CASSLVLAFSDTQYF. The rearrangement uses TRBV7-2 and TRBJ2-3, with D tentatively TRBD2 (5 bases). In germline, CDR1 is SGHTA, CDR2 FQGNSA. Trimming removed 1 base from V and 4 bases from J, with 12 bases in between. This CDR3 has 15 amino acids.

The gene calls are TRBV6-5 and TRBJ2-5; 10 bases map to TRBD2. This CDR3 region has 17 residues. Germline CDR1 reads MNHEY; CDR2 reads SVGAGI. J lost 5 bases, V lost 0 bases, and 9 bases had no gene match. CDR3 nucleotide sequence: TGTGCCAGCAGTTACTCGACCAGCGGGAGGGCCGCGGAGACCCAGTACTTC. Translation: CASSYSTSGRAAETQYF.

This clonotype has just one count. Here the CDR3 reads CASSQPGLADNEQFF. The CDR3 DNA reads as TGTGCCAGCAGCCAACCGGGACTAGCGGACAATGAGCAGTTCTTC. J is TRBJ2-1 and V is TRBV3-1; 11 bases map to TRBD2. This CDR3 spans 15 amino acids. Losses at the gene ends were 2 bases for V and 5 bases for J; bases not matched to a gene: 2. Germline lookup yields CDR1 LGHDT and CDR2 YNNKEL (reference sequence).

Here the CDR3 reads CATSPGQGISFF. CDR3 bases: TGTGCCACCTCTCCGGGACAGGGGATCTCGTTCTTC. The rearrangement uses TRBV6-5 and TRBJ2-1, with TRBD1 identical over 10 bases. V lost 10 bases and J lost 15; bases outside the gene matches: 12. This CDR3 spans 12 amino acids. Germline V lookup: CDR1 MNHEY, CDR2 SVGAGI.